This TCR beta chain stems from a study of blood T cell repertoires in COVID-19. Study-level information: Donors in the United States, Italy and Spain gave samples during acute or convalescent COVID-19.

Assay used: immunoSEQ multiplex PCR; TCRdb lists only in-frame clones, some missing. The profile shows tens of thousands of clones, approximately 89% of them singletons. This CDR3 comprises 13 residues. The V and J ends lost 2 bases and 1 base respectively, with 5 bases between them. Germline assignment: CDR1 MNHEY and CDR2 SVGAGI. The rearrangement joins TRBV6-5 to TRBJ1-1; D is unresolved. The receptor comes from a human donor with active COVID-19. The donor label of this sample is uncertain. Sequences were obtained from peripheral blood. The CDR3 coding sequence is TGTGCCAGCAGTTACCACGGGAACACTGAAGCTTTCTTT. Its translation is CASSYHGNTEAFF.